These T cell receptor beta chains were read from a single sample in a study of blood T cell repertoires in COVID-19. Some clones are missing from TCRdb's copy, which holds only in-frame ones; the method was immunoSEQ multiplex PCR. The repertoire holds 150,000 to 200,000 clones, with around 83% as singletons. The source material was peripheral blood. These receptors came from a man aged 65 to 85 who had recovered from COVID-19. Both conserved end residues are part of each CDR3. The D gene is left open where the match is weak. Clone size, where shown, is once, few, many, or a class for clones that have expanded.

>TRBV9|TRBJ2-3|TRBD2|.
TGTGCCAGCAGCTCGCGGGGGTTCACAGATACGCAGTATTTT
CASSSRGFTDTQYF
>TRBV5-4|TRBJ2-7|.|.
TGTGCCAGCAGCGCTGGTGGAGGGCCCAGCTCCTACGAGCAGTACTTC
CASSAGGGPSSYEQYF
>TRBV5-4|TRBJ2-5|TRBD1|once
TGTGCCAGCAGTTCCCAGGGGGCTGGGGAGACCCAGTACTTC
CASSSQGAGETQYF
>TRBV5-5|TRBJ1-2|.|few
TGTGCCAGCAGACCCGATCCGGGACAAACCCATGGCTACACCTTC
CASRPDPGQTHGYTF
>TRBV27|TRBJ1-1|TRBD1|once
TGTGCCAGCCGCTCCAGAGGGGGCGTGAACACTGAAGCTTTCTTT
CASRSRGGVNTEAFF
>TRBV28|TRBJ1-4|TRBD1|.
TGTGCCAGCAGTTGGGGGGACAGGGCGAGGGAAAAACTGTTTTTT
CASSWGDRAREKLFF
>TRBV2|TRBJ2-3|TRBD2|.
TGTGCCAGCACTCGACTAGCGGGAGCTGGAGATACGCAGTATTTT
CASTRLAGAGDTQYF
>TRBV7-2|TRBJ2-7|TRBD2|.
TGTGCCAGCAGCTTAGTAGCGGGAGGTGGCTACGAGCAGTACTTC
CASSLVAGGGYEQYF
>TRBV28|TRBJ2-1|.|.
TGTGCCAGCACCCCCCTAGACCTCGGCAATGAGCAGTTCTTC
CASTPLDLGNEQFF
>TRBV25-1|TRBJ1-2|TRBD1|.
TGTGCCAGCCAGGGACAGATCTATGGCTACACCTTC
CASQGQIYGYTF
>TRBV4-3|TRBJ2-2|.|.
TGCGCCAGCAGCCATACTAGCAGGGCCGGGGAGCTGTTTTTT
CASSHTSRAGELFF
>TRBV29-1|TRBJ2-3|.|once
TGCAGCGTTGGAGGAAGCGCAGATACGCAGTATTTT
CSVGGSADTQYF
>TRBV12-2|TRBJ2-2|.|.
TGTGCAAGTCGCTTCCCGGGACAGAGCACCGGGGAGCTGTTTTTT
CASRFPGQSTGELFF
>TRBV19|TRBJ2-1|.|few
TGTGCCAGTAGTATTCACGGGACTCATGGTAATGAGCAGTTCTTC
CASSIHGTHGNEQFF
>TRBV23-1|TRBJ1-1|.|.
TGCGCCAGCAGTCAATCTGGCGACAGGCTGAACACTGAAGCTTTCTTT
CASSQSGDRLNTEAFF
>TRBV3-1/TRBV3-2|TRBJ2-7|.|.
TGTGCCAGCAGCCGGCAGTCTTTGGAGCAGTACTTC
CASSRQSLEQYF
>TRBV19|TRBJ1-2|.|.
TGTGCCAGTAGTCAGGGATACTTACCTAACTATGGCTACACCTTC
CASSQGYLPNYGYTF
>TRBV3-1/TRBV3-2|TRBJ2-2|TRBD2|.
TGTGCCAGCAGCCCCCTAGCGGGAGGGCCCGGCGGGGAGCTGTTTTTT
CASSPLAGGPGGELFF
>TRBV28|TRBJ2-7|TRBD1|.
TGTGCCAGCAGTTCGAACTTCCCTGGGGACAGGGGTTACGAGCAGTACTTC
CASSSNFPGDRGYEQYF
>TRBV9|TRBJ1-4|.|.
TGTGCCAGTAGCAGGGGTCCGGCCTATGGTAATGAAAAACTGTTTTTT
CASSRGPAYGNEKLFF
>TRBV6-2/TRBV6-3|TRBJ2-3|TRBD2|.
TGTGCCAGCAGTTACTCCCAGCGGGACCTGAGGAATACGCAGTATTTT
CASSYSQRDLRNTQYF
>TRBV6-5|TRBJ2-5|.|.
TGTGCCAGCAGTTACTCACCCGGGGGAGAGACCCAGTACTTC
CASSYSPGGETQYF
>TRBV7-2|TRBJ2-3|TRBD2|few
TGTGCCAGCAGCTTAGCGGGAGTAGCGGGAGCAGGCACAGATACGCAGTATTTT
CASSLAGVAGAGTDTQYF
>TRBV5-1|TRBJ2-1|.|.
TGCGCCAGCAGCCCGGAAGCGGAGCCATACAATGAGCAGTTCTTC
CASSPEAEPYNEQFF
>TRBV7-2|TRBJ2-1|.|many
TGTGCCAGCAGCCCACGAGGGATAGTTGATGAGCAGTTCTTC
CASSPRGIVDEQFF
>TRBV5-1|TRBJ2-5|TRBD2|few
TGCGCCAGCACCTCGGCGGGGGAGTTCGGCGAGACCCAGTACTTC
CASTSAGEFGETQYF
>TRBV15|TRBJ2-1|.|.
TGTGCCACCAGCAGAGGTATCGGCGGTTCGAACCCCTACAATGAGCAGTTCTTC
CATSRGIGGSNPYNEQFF
>TRBV19|TRBJ1-2|.|.
TGTGCCAGTAGTATTGGACAGTCAAACTATGGCTACACCTTC
CASSIGQSNYGYTF
>TRBV21-1|TRBJ2-7|.|.
TGTGCCAGCACCCCTTCCTACGAGCAGTACTTC
CASTPSYEQYF
>TRBV7-9|TRBJ2-3|TRBD2|.
TGTGCCAGCAGCCCCGGACTAGCGGGAGTTTCAACAGATACGCAGTATTTT
CASSPGLAGVSTDTQYF
>TRBV4-1|TRBJ1-2|.|.
TGCGCCAGCAGCCAAGACCCCCAGGGTGTTGGCTACACCTTC
CASSQDPQGVGYTF
>TRBV2|TRBJ2-7|TRBD2|.
TGTGCCAGCAGTAGACTAGCGGGAGGGGGGAACGAGCAGTACTTC
CASSRLAGGGNEQYF
>TRBV24-1|TRBJ2-1|.|.
TGTGCCACGCAGGCGAGCTCCTACAATGAGCAGTTCTTC
CATQASSYNEQFF
>TRBV5-1|TRBJ2-7|TRBD1|.
TGCGCCAGCAGCCCGCAGGGGGCCCCAATCTACGAGCAGTACTTC
CASSPQGAPIYEQYF
>TRBV29-1|TRBJ1-5|TRBD1|once
TGCAGTGCCGGGACAGGGGGCGAGCCCCAGCATTTT
CSAGTGGEPQHF
>TRBV3-1/TRBV3-2|TRBJ2-5|TRBD2|once
TGTGCCAGCAGCCAATTAGCGGGACCTACCTATGAGACCCAGTACTTC
CASSQLAGPTYETQYF
>TRBV9|TRBJ1-1|.|few
TGTGCCAGCAGCGTAGCTTCGGGGGACACTGAAGCTTTCTTT
CASSVASGDTEAFF
>TRBV7-6|TRBJ1-1|TRBD1|once
TGTGCCAGCAGCTCAAACAGGGGGAACACTGAAGCTTTCTTT
CASSSNRGNTEAFF
>TRBV27|TRBJ2-7|TRBD1|.
TGTGCCAGCAGTTTATCTTTTCGGGACAGTACCTACGAGCAGTACTTC
CASSLSFRDSTYEQYF
>TRBV6-5|TRBJ2-7|TRBD1|.
TGTGCCAGCAGTTACGCTTTGACAGGGTACGAGCAGTACTTC
CASSYALTGYEQYF
>TRBV29-1|TRBJ2-1|.|once
TGCAGCGTTGCCGGCTCCTACAATGAGCAGTTCTTC
CSVAGSYNEQFF
>TRBV11-2|TRBJ2-2|.|few
TGTGCCAGCAGCCCCTCCCGGGTTGGCACCGGGGAGCTGTTTTTT
CASSPSRVGTGELFF
>TRBV19|TRBJ2-1|TRBD2|once
TGTGCCAGTAGCGGGACTAGCGGGAGGCTTTACAATGAGCAGTTCTTC
CASSGTSGRLYNEQFF
>TRBV10-3|TRBJ2-3|TRBD2|.
TGTGCCATCAGTGAGTCCGGGACTAGTAACGGAGATACGCAGTATTTT
CAISESGTSNGDTQYF
>TRBV2|TRBJ1-5|TRBD1|.
TGTGCCAGCAGACTACAGGGGTCGAATCAGCCCCAGCATTTT
CASRLQGSNQPQHF
>TRBV4-1|TRBJ1-2|TRBD1|.
TGCGCCAGCAGCCAACGGGGGACAGGGGGCTTTGGCTACACCTTC
CASSQRGTGGFGYTF
>TRBV9|TRBJ1-3|.|.
TGTGCCAGCAGCGTAGACGGTAGCTCTGGAAACACCATATATTTT
CASSVDGSSGNTIYF
>TRBV28|TRBJ2-7|TRBD1|.
TGTGCCAGCAGCAGACAGGGAAGGGGCGAGCAGTACTTC
CASSRQGRGEQYF
>TRBV6-5|TRBJ1-2|.|.
TGTGCCAGCAGCATCCGGACAAAGGTCAACTATGGCTACACCTTC
CASSIRTKVNYGYTF